This T cell receptor beta chain was sequenced in a study of response to subunit inactivated influenza vaccine. Study findings and constraints: Every seasonal influenza vaccination brings in few new T cells, the authors suggested.

TCRdb analysed the RT-PCR reads with MiXCR anew, one entry per CDR3 protein. The data show fewer than 700,000 distinct CDR3 sequences, around 13% seen once. Germline values: CDR1 LGHDT, CDR2 YNNKEL (reference sequence). The CDR3 runs to 14 residues. V lost 4 bases and J lost 5, with 14 bases in between. This clonotype was picked up a small number of times. The target antigen is unknown. The J gene is TRBJ1-1, the V gene TRBV3-1; D is possibly TRBD1 (5 bases). Material: PBMCs from blood, obtained around seven weeks after vaccination. The sequence came from a man between 45 and 60 years old who received an inactivated influenza vaccine. The CDR3 coding sequence is TGTGCCAGCAGCCCTCACGGGGGGGGAACTGAAGCTTTCTTT. It is translated as CASSPHGGGTEAFF. Drawing the rest from reference TRBV3-1 and TRBJ1-1, the complete variable domain is DTAVSQTPKYLVTQMGNDKSIKCEQNLGHDTMYWYKQDSKKFLKIMFSYNNKELIINETVPNRFSPKSPDKAHLNLHINSLELGDSAVYFCASSPHGGGTEAFFGQGTRLTVV.